The clone carrying this T cell receptor (beta chain) was recorded many times. What it recognizes is unknown. These data originate in a study of human T cells and chemical hapten exposure. In the study overall: On the upper back, patch tests were applied with 0.01% DPC and read at 6 days.

Germline lookup yields CDR1 MDHEN and CDR2 SYDVKM. Trimming shortened V by 2 bases and J by 7 bases, and 12 bases separated the two germline ends. The CDR3 length is 13 residues. Specified time point: pre-sensitization, week 0. As to treatment: therapeutic diphenylcyclopropenone sensitization with weekly scalp DPC. Alopecia patients between 18 and 70 years old and suitable for DPC were used as donors. Overall study results and limits: PT1 expanded TCR counts and patch test score correlated positively.

TCRdb redid the calling of the RACE reads with MiXCR, one entry per CDR3 protein. This sample has roughly 120,000 distinct CDR3 sequences; around an eighth occur once, and the top ten carry around 2.7%. The chain recombines TRBV28 with TRBJ2-7; D ambiguous. This TCR was recovered from a woman between 18 and 29 years old with alopecia areata. Some clones in this sample may be carry-over from other donors' samples. The sample here was whole blood, taken in connection with sensitization to the hapten diphenylcyclopropenone (DPC). CDR3: CASSLPPRMEQYF. The CDR3 DNA follows: TGTGCCAGCAGTTTACCCCCACGAATGGAGCAGTACTTC. Variable domain in full (rest from reference TRBV28 and TRBJ2-7): DVKVTQSSRYLVKRTGEKVFLECVQDMDHENMFWYRQDPGLGLRLIYFSYDVKMKEKGDIPEGYSVSREKKERFSLILESASTNQTSMYLCASSLPPRMEQYFGPGTRLTVT.